This T cell receptor (beta chain) was identified during a study of blood T cell repertoires in COVID-19. Produced via immunoSEQ multiplex PCR; TCRdb's table is partial and in-frame only. The repertoire holds 87,000 or so clones, with about 85% as singletons. This clone was observed a few times. This receptor was taken from a woman of 80 years or more with COVID-19, enrolled during active disease. Sequenced: peripheral blood.

The CDR3 protein is CASSLFELAVKSSYNEQFF. DNA of the CDR3: TGTGCCAGCAGTTTATTCGAACTAGCGGTTAAGAGCTCCTACAATGAGCAGTTCTTC. The chain couples TRBV27 to TRBJ2-1; TRBD2 aligns across 8 bases. Germline CDR1 is MNHEY and CDR2 is SMNVEV (reference sequence). This CDR3 region has 19 residues. The junction had 11 bases not matched to a gene; V was cut back by 1 base and J by 0 bases.